The T cell receptor (beta chain) described here comes from a study of T cell responses to AZD1222 COVID-19 vaccine (dated by TCRdb to 2020 to 2022). About the study as a whole: AZD1222 recipients whose second dose came at about 4 weeks and those whose second dose came at about 12 weeks were combined into one group, since spike-specific TCR depth and breadth did not differ between the two schedules. A total of more than 230 trial participants underwent TCR sequencing, of whom 200 to 220 had received two doses of AZD1222 and some 26 had received two doses of the MenACWY control vaccine. Trial participants were enrolled by age into subgroups of 18-55, 56-69 and 70-plus years, and around 140, 26 and 57 TCR-sequenced participants, respectively, were included in these subgroups.

On the study overall, not on this receptor specifically: Reportedly, almost half of the unique spike-specific TCRs recognized epitopes lying outside the regions that are mutated in the B.1.351 and B.1.1.7 variants. A significant rise in spike-specific TCR breadth and depth was observed after two AZD1222 doses relative to day 0 and relative to MenACWY recipients. Conclusions about previously exposed vaccinees were limited because only 6 or 7 AZD1222 recipients were SARS-CoV-2 seropositive at baseline. Most participants were white British and females outnumbered males, and the authors suggested that clonal diversity may have been underestimated. The whole spike protein was spanned by vaccine-associated CD4 TCRs, and dominant responses were seen in regions 160-218 and 743-854. The 56-69-year group was small, and its depth increase did not reach significance, likely because of low power. Because no samples from the day 14 peak response were available, repertoires could be characterized only after the peak T cell response.

Interpreted using the paper, the time point label stands for: baseline before first vaccination. Vaccinee samples came from UK trials COV001 and COV002, including a single-blind randomized controlled phase 2/3 trial of AZD1222 (ChAdOx1 nCoV-19) in healthy adults. For TCRbeta chain sequencing, PBMC samples were collected from trial participants at day 0 and at day 28 after the second dose. The CDR3 regions of human TCRbeta chains were analyzed by immunosequencing. In the authors' own workflow: Repertoire TCRs were checked for matches against a reference library of SARS-CoV-2-specific TCRs that had been generated using the MIRA antigen-specificity platform. Breadth was defined as the fraction of unique TCRs that were SARS-CoV-2-associated, and depth was defined as the fraction of total T cells that were SARS-CoV-2-associated. Using the MIRA data, each spike-specific TCR was mapped to the spike region that the TCR reacts to and placed in a CD4 or CD8 class. Log10-transformed breadth and depth values were compared by one-way ANOVA with Sidak's multiple comparisons tests. TCRdb provides this immuneACCESS table in a form limited to in-frame rearrangements. Some clones are lacking; in checked studies, under half of them reflect an unresolved V gene, and why the rest are absent is not known. That table is the source of V, J and clone size, and D and trimming were worked out from the DNA. The sample table contains around 97,000 clones; only one count was recorded for around 91% of them. 4% to 5.5% of the sample is in the top ten clones.

To note about this clone: Its antigen specificity is not known. Base-call qualities are not available, and no considerably larger clone is one nucleotide away.

The sequencing here drew on peripheral blood, taken on day 0 of AZD1222 vaccination. This TCR came from an adult in good health.

The bases are TGTGCCAGCAGCTATACCGGGACAGGGGGAACTGAAGCTTTCTTT. Its product reads: CASSYTGTGGTEAFF. Here the chain combines TRBV3-1 (or the pseudogene TRBV3-2) and TRBJ1-1, and TRBD1 aligns with 11 junction nucleotides. In the germline V gene (reference sequence), CDR1 corresponds to LGHDT and CDR2 to YNNKEL. CDR3 length: 15 amino acids, cysteine to phenylalanine. The read is trimmed to its CDR3 DNA, 45 bases read in frame from base 1. Germline trimming: 5 bases from V, 5 bases from J; junction bases outside gene matches: 7.